The source of this T cell receptor beta chain is a study of neurological immune-mediated disorders. Overall study findings and caveats: Subjects shared no identical expanded-clone CDR3 amino acid sequences, suggesting private TCR-beta repertoires in all groups. Whereas HTLV-1-associated myelopathy showed the most TCR clonal expansion, multiple sclerosis showed the least, with levels below those of healthy controls.

V shed 6 bases and J 6 bases; nucleotides not matched to a gene: 9. CDR3 length: 15 residues. CDR1 is MNHEY, CDR2 SVGEGT, per germline. This clonotype showed up just a few times. What it binds is not known. A read error is possible here, since a much larger clone lies one base away. Every sequencing run produced over 160 million TCR-beta sequences, and the sequences from any one run covered 15-18 subjects. One entry per CDR3 protein results from TCRdb running MiXCR on the 5' RACE reads. The data hold tens of thousands of distinct CDR3 sequences, with under 20% observed a single time. This sequence originates from a middle-aged woman in good health. Sequencing was performed on PBMCs. The chain links TRBV6-2 or TRBV6-3 to TRBJ2-1; 9 bases align to TRBD2. The CDR3 is CASRYGRGGRNEQFF. The CDR3 DNA is TGTGCCAGCAGATACGGGCGGGGGGGCCGCAATGAGCAGTTCTTC.